The 24 T cell receptor beta chains below were found in one sample sequenced in a study of regulatory T cells in long-lasting Graves disease. Regarding time point: persistent/refractory GD, antithyroid drugs over 5 years with positive TRAb. PBMC-extracted RNA yielded the TCR library. Library construction for TCR beta used iRepertoire HTBI primers and Arm-PCR of CDR3 regions. MiXCR was run by TCRdb on the multiplex PCR reads, yielding one entry per CDR3 protein. The table lists around 460,000 distinct CDR3 sequences, around a fifth of them singletons. Here the sequenced sample was peripheral blood mononuclear cells (PBMCs), taken when the disease was refractory, from a patient treated with antithyroid drugs. All receptors come from a female donor with Graves disease.

This clonotype was observed many times. The V gene is TRBV19, the J gene TRBJ2-5; D gene unclear. Looked up from germline, CDR1 is LNHDA and CDR2 is SQIVND (reference sequence). This CDR3 spans 13 amino acids. V was pared by 7 bases and J by 4 bases, with 13 bases between. The CDR3, as DNA: TGTGCCAGTATGGATGCATCTTTAGAGACCCAGTACTTC. Encoded protein: CASMDASLETQYF.

A few counts support this clonotype. This chain connects TRBV10-3 to TRBJ2-2; maybe TRBD1 (8 bases). Germline CDR1 ENHRY, CDR2 SYGVKD. V dropped 5 bases and J dropped 6 bases, with 10 bases sitting between them. The CDR3 length is 13 residues. The CDR3 DNA sequence: TGTGCCATCAGTACAGGGGGGGCCGGGGAGCTGTTTTTT. Its translation: CAISTGGAGELFF.

The chain is built from TRBV4-1 and TRBJ2-5; no firm D call. This CDR3 spans 15 amino acids. Per the germline V gene, CDR1 is MGHRA and CDR2 is YSYEKL. V was trimmed by 1 base and J by 0 bases, leaving 9 bases between them. This chain's CDR3 is CASSQVQGYQETQYF. Here the CDR3 DNA reads TGCGCCAGCAGCCAAGTCCAAGGGTACCAAGAGACCCAGTACTTC.

This clonotype has at least ten counts. The rearrangement uses TRBV10-3 and TRBJ1-1; 9 nucleotides agree with TRBD1. The CDR3 totals 15 residues. With V trimmed by 6 bases and J by 4 bases, 9 bases remained unmatched. Germline CDR1 is ENHRY and CDR2 is SYGVKD. The CDR3 DNA reads as TGTGCCATCAGGGAAACAGGGGGCAGGGGCACTGAAGCTTTCTTT. This gives the protein CAIRETGGRGTEAFF.

V and J are TRBV25-1 and TRBJ1-1, with no clear D. The V gene's germline CDR1 is MGHDK and CDR2 SYGVNS. CDR3 length: 13 amino acids. V lost 3 bases, J lost 3 bases, and 8 bases lay in between. The CDR3 bases are TGTGCCAGCAGTGACCCGACCGACACTGAAGCTTTCTTT. As protein: CASSDPTDTEAFF.

This clonotype was seen repeatedly, ten times or more. The V call is TRBV27, the J call TRBJ1-4; no definite D call. V was clipped by 4 bases and J by 6 bases, with 12 bases between them. There are 14 residues in the CDR3. Germline lookup yields CDR1 MNHEY and CDR2 SMNVEV (reference sequence). This CDR3 reads CASSSAGLDEKLFF. As DNA, the CDR3 is TGTGCCAGCAGTTCGGCAGGACTGGATGAAAAACTGTTTTTT.

This clonotype was picked up many times. Here the CDR3 DNA reads TGTGCCAGCACGGGACAGCTCGAGCAGTACTTC. Its protein is CASTGQLEQYF. The rearrangement links TRBV28 to TRBJ2-7; 7 nucleotides match TRBD1. The CDR3 covers 11 residues. V was pared by 7 bases and J by 6 bases, with 3 bases of the junction left unmatched. Germline values: CDR1 MDHEN, CDR2 SYDVKM.

This clonotype was observed many times. The chain uses TRBV28 and TRBJ2-4; tentative D call: TRBD1 (7 bases). This CDR3 is 16 amino acids long. Trimming took 8 bases from V and 6 from J, leaving 23 bases between them. The V gene's germline CDR1 is MDHEN and CDR2 SYDVKM. The CDR3: CASGGSNRGWSNIQYF. CDR3 DNA: TGTGCCAGCGGAGGGTCGAACAGGGGATGGTCAAACATTCAGTACTTC.

This clonotype appeared a few times. The V and J genes are TRBV7-9 and TRBJ1-2, with 7 bases lining up with TRBD1. V lost 7 bases, J lost 6 bases, and 11 bases stayed unmatched. CDR1 is SEHNR, CDR2 FQNEAQ, per germline (reference sequence). There are 14 residues in the CDR3. CDR3 loop: CASTRQGVNHGYTF. The CDR3 DNA is TGTGCCAGCACCCGACAGGGTGTCAACCATGGCTACACCTTC.

Concerning this clonotype: A junction end diverges from the germline sequence, so it may reflect a read error. The chain has TRBV12-3 or TRBV12-4 and TRBJ1-5, with D maybe TRBD1 (5 bases). The CDR3 is made up of 15 amino acids. The CDR3 protein is CASSQGAGRGQPQRF. CDR3 nucleotides: TGTGCCAGCAGTCAAGGGGCAGGACGGGGTCAGCCCCAGCGTTTT.

This clonotype was recorded many times. V usage is TRBV30 and J usage is TRBJ1-5; 11 bases fit TRBD1. V was clipped by 5 bases and J by 7 bases; unmatched bases: 7. Looked up from germline, CDR1 is GTSNPN and CDR2 is SVGIG (reference sequence). This CDR3 is built from 14 residues. The chain's CDR3 is CAWGDRGARQPQHF. The DNA of the CDR3 is TGTGCCTGGGGGGACAGGGGGGCTCGGCAGCCCCAGCATTTT.

This chain uses TRBV20-1 with TRBJ1-6, with D tentatively TRBD1 (5 bases). This CDR3 comprises 16 residues. The V gene's germline CDR1 is DFQATT and CDR2 SNEGSKA (reference sequence). Trimming pared 6 bases from V and 1 base from J, leaving 16 bases between. The CDR3 sequence: CSAYAGGESYNSPLHF. As DNA, the CDR3 is TGCAGTGCCTATGCCGGGGGGGAGTCCTATAATTCACCCCTCCACTTT.

In its sample, this clonotype was seen a few times. The rearrangement links TRBV12-3 or TRBV12-4 to TRBJ2-2, with 7 bases aligning to TRBD1. V lost 6 bases to trimming and J lost 10 bases; unmatched junction nucleotides: 8. The CDR3 runs 13 residues. CDR3 nucleotides: TGTGCCAGCAGGGCACAGGGGTACGAGGAGCTGTTTTTT. Translated: CASRAQGYEELFF.

This clonotype was recorded a few times. The rearrangement uses TRBV28 and TRBJ2-2; 10 nucleotides align to TRBD2. The CDR3 is 19 residues long. Germline CDR1 MDHEN, CDR2 SYDVKM. J lost 1 base, V lost 8 bases, and 16 bases had no gene match. The CDR3 reads CASAFLGASGRGNTGELFF. As DNA, the CDR3 is TGTGCCAGCGCCTTCCTGGGTGCTAGCGGGAGAGGGAACACCGGGGAGCTGTTTTTT.

Ten or more counts support this clonotype. The chain recombines TRBV12-3 or TRBV12-4 with TRBJ2-5; D not resolved. The CDR3 length is 19 residues. Trimming pared 1 base from V and 5 bases from J, leaving 26 bases between. The CDR3: CASSLDPPTPMKPGETQYF. The CDR3 region has the DNA TGTGCCAGCAGTTTAGACCCTCCGACGCCGATGAAGCCGGGTGAGACCCAGTACTTC.

This clonotype was counted a few times. The chain links TRBV5-4 to TRBJ1-1; 7 nucleotides agree with TRBD1. Trimming cost V 0 bases and J 9 bases; bases outside gene matches: 2. The CDR3 length is 12 residues. Germline V gene lookup returns CDR1 SGHNT and CDR2 YYREEE (reference sequence). CDR3 nucleotide sequence: TGTGCCAGCAGCTTGGTCAGGGGGAAAGCTTTCTTT. Its translation: CASSLVRGKAFF.

This clonotype was observed at least ten times. At one end the junction does not follow the germline gene, possibly because of a read error. The chain is built from TRBV6-1 and TRBJ1-4; TRBD1 is a possible D gene (6 bases). The CDR3 contains 16 residues. The germline gives CDR1 MNHNS, CDR2 SASEGT. CDR3 DNA sequence: TGTGCCAGCAGGGAAGAGCCACAGGGAAGTAATGAAAAACTGTTTTTT. This gives the protein CASREEPQGSNEKLFF.

This clonotype has a handful of counts. The V gene is TRBV28, the J gene TRBJ1-2, with 7 bases identical to TRBD1. Per germline, CDR1 MDHEN and CDR2 SYDVKM. The CDR3 has 14 residues. After removal of 6 bases from V and 3 bases from J, the junction contained 7 bases not matched to a gene. The CDR3 coding sequence is TGTGCCAGCAGCGAACAGGGGCTGGACTATGGCTACACCTTC. Protein: CASSEQGLDYGYTF.

This chain links TRBV5-1 with TRBJ2-4, with TRBD1 identical over 10 bases. V lost 6 bases, J lost 7 bases, and 7 bases stayed unmatched. Germline CDR1 reads SGHRS; CDR2 reads YFSETQ. The CDR3 loop spans 14 amino acids. CDR3: CASTETGGANIQYF. In DNA form, the CDR3 reads TGCGCCAGCACCGAGACAGGGGGCGCGAACATTCAGTACTTC.

This clonotype was observed many times. The J gene is TRBJ2-7, the V gene TRBV28, with D hard to call. Deletions cut 5 bases from V and 2 bases from J, with 13 bases between. Germline CDR1 is MDHEN and CDR2 is SYDVKM. The CDR3 covers 14 residues. DNA for the CDR3: TGTGCCAGCAGTCCACTCTCCGAAACCTACGAGCAGTACTTC. It translates to CASSPLSETYEQYF.

This clonotype has only a few counts. CDR3 region: CASSIKGTGVGYTF. DNA for the CDR3: TGTGCCAGTAGTATAAAGGGGACAGGGGTCGGCTACACCTTC. This chain uses TRBV19 with TRBJ1-2; 10 nucleotides align to TRBD1. After removal of 2 bases from V and 8 bases from J, the junction contained 5 bases not matched to a gene. CDR1 and CDR2 (germline): LNHDA, SQIVND (reference sequence). The CDR3 covers 14 residues. Combining the CDR3 with reference TRBV19 and TRBJ1-2 gives the whole variable domain DGGITQSPKYLFRKEGQNVTLSCEQNLNHDAMYWYRQDPGQGLRLIYYSQIVNDFQKGDIAEGYSVSREKKESFPLTVTSAQKNPTAFYLCASSIKGTGVGYTFGSGTRLTVV.

On this clonotype: A much larger clone lies a single base off, so this may be a read error. The rearrangement uses TRBV11-2 and TRBJ2-5; no definite D call. V lost 0 bases and J 5 bases, leaving 13 bases between the germline ends. Per germline, CDR1 SGHAT and CDR2 FQNNGV. The CDR3 has 15 residues. CDR3 sequence: CASSLELRAPETQYF. The CDR3 DNA follows: TGTGCCAGCAGCTTAGAATTAAGGGCTCCCGAGACCCAGTACTTC.

CDR3 region: CASSRGTENQPQHF. Here the CDR3 DNA reads TGTGCCAGCAGCCGAGGGACAGAAAATCAGCCCCAGCATTTT. The V and J genes are TRBV6-1 and TRBJ1-5; 7 nucleotides align to TRBD1. J was trimmed by 4 bases and V by 6 bases; bases with no gene match: 6. Germline assignment: CDR1 MNHNS and CDR2 SASEGT. This CDR3 is built from 14 residues.

The V and J genes are TRBV28 and TRBJ2-6; TRBD2 matches at 12 bases. J lost 2 bases, V lost 5 bases, and 7 bases had no gene match. CDR3 length: 18 amino acids. CDR1 and CDR2 from the germline V gene are MDHEN and SYDVKM. CDR3 region: CASSLLLAGGPGANVLTF. The DNA of the CDR3 is TGTGCCAGCAGTCTTTTACTAGCGGGAGGCCCTGGGGCCAACGTCCTGACTTTC.